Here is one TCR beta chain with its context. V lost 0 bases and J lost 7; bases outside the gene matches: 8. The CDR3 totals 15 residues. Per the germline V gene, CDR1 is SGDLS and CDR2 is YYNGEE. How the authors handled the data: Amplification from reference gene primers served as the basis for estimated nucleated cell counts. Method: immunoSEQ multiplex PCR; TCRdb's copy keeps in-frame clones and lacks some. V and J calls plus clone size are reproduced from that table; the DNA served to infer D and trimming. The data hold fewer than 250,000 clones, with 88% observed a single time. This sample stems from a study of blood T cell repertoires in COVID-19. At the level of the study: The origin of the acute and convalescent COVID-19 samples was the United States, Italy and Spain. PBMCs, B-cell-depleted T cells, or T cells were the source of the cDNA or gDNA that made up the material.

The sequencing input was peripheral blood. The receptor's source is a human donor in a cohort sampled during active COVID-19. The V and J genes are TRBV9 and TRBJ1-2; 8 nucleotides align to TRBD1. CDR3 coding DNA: TGTGCCAGCAGCGTAGAGGCAGGGGGCTCTGGTGGCTACACCTTC. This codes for CASSVEAGGSGGYTF.